This TCR beta chain was captured by sequencing in a study of monozygotic twins with inflammatory bowel disease. Study-wide results and caveats: TCRbeta inverse Simpson diversity was decreased in IBD patients versus healthy co-twins. A lone strong IBD-associated signal or clonotype found no support.

The CDR3 has 13 residues. The germline V gene has CDR1 LGHDT and CDR2 YNNKEL (reference sequence). As for this clonotype: The antigen is unknown.

TCRdb re-called the 5' RACE reads and catalogs CDR3 proteins one per entry, DNA excluded. The sample has some 100,000 distinct CDR3 sequences. Sequenced: blood. The TCR was taken from a human donor with ulcerative colitis or Crohn's disease, or a healthy co-twin of an affected twin (not recorded which). The chain links TRBV3-1 to TRBJ1-1. Here the CDR3 reads CASSQLEVTEAFF. The full variable domain, its missing parts supplied by reference TRBV3-1 and TRBJ1-1, is DTAVSQTPKYLVTQMGNDKSIKCEQNLGHDTMYWYKQDSKKFLKIMFSYNNKELIINETVPNRFSPKSPDKAHLNLHINSLELGDSAVYFCASSQLEVTEAFFGQGTRLTVV.